What follows are 16 T cell receptor beta chains derived from one specimen sequenced in a study of CD8+ T cells in alopecia areata. Described treatment: oral pan-JAK inhibitor, 5-10 mg twice daily. cDNA prepared by RNA extraction and subsequent reverse transcription served as the template for sequencing. The method was immunoSEQ multiplex PCR; TCRdb's version includes in-frame clones alone and lacks a portion of them. The data contain approximately 190,000 clones, over 45% of them seen just once; the ten biggest clones take up more than 5.5%. This specimen was CD4+ T cells sorted from blood, taken at week 24, from a patient treated with tofacitinib. The source of these receptors is a human donor with alopecia areata.

The chain links TRBV14 to TRBJ2-1; 8 bases are shared with TRBD2. Germline lookup yields CDR1 SGHDN and CDR2 FVKESK. This CDR3 comprises 15 residues. Losses at the gene ends were 1 base for V and 5 bases for J; bases not matched to a gene: 4. The CDR3 spells CASSQVFSGNNEQFF. CDR3 in DNA: TGTGCCAGCAGCCAAGTCTTTAGCGGGAACAATGAGCAGTTCTTC. Using reference TRBV14 and TRBJ2-1 for the parts outside the CDR3, the full variable domain is EAGVTQFPSHSVIEKGQTVTLRCDPISGHDNLYWYRRVMGKEIKFLLHFVKESKQDESGMPNNRFLAERTGGTYSTLKVQPAELEDSGVYFCASSQVFSGNNEQFFGPGTRLTVL.

The rearrangement links TRBV10-3 to TRBJ2-5; D could derive from TRBD1 or TRBD2 (5 bases each). The CDR3 runs 16 residues. V was shortened by 3 bases and J by 2 bases, with 16 bases between the two germline ends. Germline CDR1 ENHRY, CDR2 SYGVKD. CDR3: CAISDFAGTEQETQYF. CDR3 nucleotides: TGTGCCATCAGTGATTTCGCCGGGACCGAGCAAGAGACCCAGTACTTC.

The chain has TRBV4-1 and TRBJ2-5; D may be TRBD1 or TRBD2 (7 bases each). Looked up from germline, CDR1 is MGHRA and CDR2 is YSYEKL. V was clipped by 4 bases and J by 5 bases, with 23 bases between them. CDR3 size: 17 residues. The CDR3 loop is CASSRSTGRGLRETQYF. DNA for the CDR3: TGCGCCAGCAGCCGATCGACAGGGAGGGGACTGAGGGAGACCCAGTACTTC.

The genes are TRBV5-1 and TRBJ2-3; possible D gene TRBD1, 6 bases. Trimming removed 4 bases at V and 1 base at J, with 10 bases between. CDR3 length: 14 residues. Germline V CDR1 and CDR2: SGHRS, YFSETQ. The CDR3 reads CASSQGKRTDTQYF. The CDR3 DNA follows: TGCGCCAGCAGCCAGGGGAAACGCACAGATACGCAGTATTTT.

V usage is TRBV9 and J usage is TRBJ2-3; TRBD1 matches 8 bases. The V and J ends lost 2 bases and 10 bases, in that order; junction bases with no gene match: 9. The germline CDR1 and CDR2 sequences are SGDLS and YYNGEE. CDR3 length: 14 amino acids. CDR3: CASSVQGARGPQYF. DNA of the CDR3: TGTGCCAGCAGCGTTCAGGGGGCGCGGGGCCCGCAGTATTTT.

V is TRBV29-1 and J is TRBJ1-1; 8 bases agree with TRBD1. The CDR3 has 14 residues. The ends lost 6 bases at V and 7 bases at J; junction bases unmatched: 13. Looked up from germline, CDR1 is SQVTM and CDR2 is ANQGSEA. This CDR3 is CSVIIGQGKGEAFF. CDR3 coding DNA: TGCAGCGTAATAATTGGACAGGGAAAAGGTGAAGCTTTCTTT.

The chain has TRBV10-3 and TRBJ2-7; D remains unclear. The CDR3 runs 14 residues. Germline loops: CDR1 ENHRY, CDR2 SYGVKD. V was shortened by 10 bases and J by 2 bases, with 18 bases between the two germline ends. Here the CDR3 reads CATMVGQYTYEQYF. The CDR3 DNA reads as TGTGCCACTATGGTCGGGCAGTATACCTACGAGCAGTACTTC.

The CDR3 DNA follows: TGTGCCTGGGGAGGACGGATGAACACTGAAGCTTTCTTT. Encoded protein: CAWGGRMNTEAFF. The genes are TRBV30 and TRBJ1-1; D gene unclear. V lost 5 bases and J 0 bases, leaving 10 bases between the germline ends. CDR1 and CDR2 (germline): GTSNPN, SVGIG (reference sequence). This CDR3 spans 13 amino acids.

The CDR3 reads CASSIRDRGGDEQFF. CDR3 coding DNA: TGTGCCAGCAGCATACGGGACAGGGGAGGAGATGAGCAGTTCTTC. The V and J genes are TRBV5-4 and TRBJ2-1; 10 positions match TRBD1. This CDR3 comprises 15 residues. The V gene end was trimmed by 4 bases and the J gene end by 8 bases; junction bases not matched to a gene: 9. Per germline, CDR1 SGHNT and CDR2 YYREEE (reference sequence).

This clone was recorded a few times. The genes are TRBV29-1 and TRBJ1-1; a weak D match, TRBD1 (5 bases). The CDR3 has 14 amino acids. V dropped 4 bases and J dropped 1 base, with 13 bases sitting between them. Germline-derived CDR1 and CDR2 are SQVTM and ANQGSEA. The CDR3: CSVVVVGENTEAFF. The CDR3 DNA follows: TGCAGCGTTGTCGTGGTGGGGGAGAACACTGAAGCTTTCTTT.

The V call is TRBV7-9, the J call TRBJ2-7, with D perhaps being TRBD1 or TRBD2 (6 bases each). Trimming stripped 10 bases from V and 0 bases from J, with 25 bases between. CDR3 size: 17 residues. CDR1 SEHNR and CDR2 FQNEAQ come from the germline V gene (reference sequence). For the CDR3, the DNA is TGTGCCACGCGCTCACTTGGAGGGGGAATTAGCTCCTACGAGCAGTACTTC. Its translation: CATRSLGGGISSYEQYF.

This clone was detected many times. This rearrangement joins TRBV7-2 to TRBJ2-1; weak D call: TRBD2 (5 bases). Trimming pared 5 bases from V and 4 bases from J, leaving 12 bases between. This CDR3 comprises 14 residues. Germline CDR1 and CDR2: SGHTA and FQGNSA. The CDR3 DNA is TGTGCCAGCAGCGCTGTAGCGACATACAATGAGCAGTTCTTC. It encodes CASSAVATYNEQFF.

The chain carries TRBV28 and TRBJ2-2; D is undetermined. Germline CDR1 and CDR2: MDHEN and SYDVKM. V was clipped by 5 bases and J by 4 bases, with 11 bases between them. The CDR3 runs to 14 residues. CDR3 loop: CASSPNGVTGELFF. CDR3 in DNA: TGTGCCAGCAGTCCTAACGGCGTCACCGGGGAGCTGTTTTTT.

The V call is TRBV30, the J call TRBJ2-3, with 11 bases matching TRBD2. Germline trimming cut 2 bases from V and 1 base from J; bases unmatched to any gene: 5. CDR1 and CDR2 from the germline V gene are GTSNPN and SVGIG (reference sequence). The CDR3 loop spans 16 amino acids. CDR3 protein: CAWSSKLAGGTDTQYF. The CDR3 coding sequence is TGTGCCTGGAGTTCAAAACTAGCGGGAGGCACAGATACGCAGTATTTT.

The chain uses TRBV28 and TRBJ1-2; D call uncertain. This CDR3 has 12 residues. CDR1 is MDHEN, CDR2 SYDVKM, per germline. Deletions cut 2 bases from V and 5 bases from J, with 6 bases between. CDR3 residues: CASSLGDYGYTF. The CDR3, as DNA: TGTGCCAGCAGTTTAGGGGATTATGGCTACACCTTC.

The chain combines TRBV5-1 with TRBJ1-2, with D maybe TRBD1 (5 bases). The CDR3 runs to 12 residues. Trimming removed 4 bases at V and 4 bases at J, with 8 bases between. Germline CDR1 and CDR2: SGHRS and YFSETQ. The CDR3 region is CASSGGSYGYTF. The CDR3 region has the DNA TGCGCCAGCAGCGGGGGGAGCTATGGCTACACCTTC.